A selection of T cell receptor beta chains follows, all from one sample in a study of vaccination effects on CD4 cells after COVID-19. Antigens for these TCRs are unknown. Produced via immunoSEQ multiplex PCR; TCRdb's table is partial and in-frame only. Seen here are about 50,000 clones, around 70% observed once, and the top ten hold around 5%. The sample in question was CD4+ T cells from PBMCs cultured without peptide, obtained after COVID-19 vaccination. The receptors derive from a human donor who had a prior SARS-CoV-2 infection. The CDR3 runs from the conserved cysteine through the conserved F or W. D genes are given only for firm matches. Where a row states a size, it is once, few, many or the class of an expanded clone; other rows omit it.

V: TRBV7-9
J: TRBJ2-3
D: .
size: .
length: 14
DNA: TGTGCCAGCAGCCCCGTATTTTCTGGAGATACGCAGTATTTT
CDR3: CASSPVFSGDTQYF

V: TRBV30
J: TRBJ2-3
D: .
size: .
length: 13
DNA: TGTGCCTGGAGTGGATCGGGGGCAGATACGCAGTATTTT
CDR3: CAWSGSGADTQYF

V: TRBV27
J: TRBJ1-3
D: .
size: .
length: 14
DNA: TGTGCCAGCAGTCCACGGTGGCAGTTAAACACCATATATTTT
CDR3: CASSPRWQLNTIYF

V: TRBV10-3
J: TRBJ2-1
D: .
size: .
length: 14
DNA: TGTGCCATCAGGGACGGAGAAAGATACAATGAGCAGTTCTTC
CDR3: CAIRDGERYNEQFF

V: TRBV6-4
J: TRBJ2-1
D: .
size: .
length: 16
DNA: TGTGCCAGCAGTGATGTCTTCAGGGGAAGGGCCAATGAGCAGTTCTTC
CDR3: CASSDVFRGRANEQFF

V: TRBV19
J: TRBJ2-2
D: TRBD1
size: once
length: 18
DNA: TGTGCCAGTAGTATCGGGGACAGGGGCGTTCTTGGGACCGGGGAGCTGTTTTTT
CDR3: CASSIGDRGVLGTGELFF

V: TRBV15
J: TRBJ2-1
D: .
size: .
length: 12
DNA: TGTGCCACCAGTACGGACAGTTATGAGCAGTTCTTC
CDR3: CATSTDSYEQFF

V: TRBV6-5
J: TRBJ1-2
D: .
size: once
length: 13
DNA: TGTGCCAGCAGTTACCGGGGGAGGTATGGCTACACCTTC
CDR3: CASSYRGRYGYTF

V: TRBV2
J: TRBJ1-1
D: .
size: .
length: 14
DNA: TGTGCCAGCAGAGGCGACGCATGGAACACTGAAGCTTTCTTT
CDR3: CASRGDAWNTEAFF

V: TRBV5-1
J: TRBJ2-5
D: .
size: .
length: 14
DNA: TGCGCCAGCAGCTTGGAGACACCCCAAGAGACCCAGTACTTC
CDR3: CASSLETPQETQYF

V: TRBV7-8
J: TRBJ2-7
D: TRBD2
size: few
length: 19
DNA: TGTGCCAGCAGCGCTAGGGGACTAGCGGAATCCGCGACCGCCTACGAGCAGTACTTC
CDR3: CASSARGLAESATAYEQYF

V: TRBV18
J: TRBJ1-1
D: TRBD1
size: .
length: 13
DNA: TGTGCCAGCTCACCACCGGGGACAGCTGAAGCTTTCTTT
CDR3: CASSPPGTAEAFF

V: TRBV5-4
J: TRBJ1-1
D: .
size: once
length: 15
DNA: TGTGCCAGCAGTTTTACAGGGCGAGGGAACACTGAAGCTTTCTTT
CDR3: CASSFTGRGNTEAFF

V: TRBV18
J: TRBJ1-2
D: .
size: .
length: 17
DNA: TGTGCCAGCTCACCATCCACTCACAGGGAAGCTAACTATGGCTACACCTTC
CDR3: CASSPSTHREANYGYTF

V: TRBV3-1/TRBV3-2
J: TRBJ1-4
D: .
size: once
length: 16
DNA: TGTGCCAGCAGCCAAGGGCCAGGGGCAGGTGGTGAAAAACTGTTTTTT
CDR3: CASSQGPGAGGEKLFF

V: TRBV19
J: TRBJ1-4
D: .
size: .
length: 13
DNA: TGTGCCAGCCGTAGTACAACTAATGAAAAACTGTTTTTT
CDR3: CASRSTTNEKLFF

V: TRBV7-7
J: TRBJ2-5
D: .
size: few
length: 14
DNA: TGTGCTAGCAGCTGGGGACCAACTGTGGAGACCCAGTACTTC
CDR3: CASSWGPTVETQYF